These 31 T cell receptor beta chains were sequenced from one sample in a study of T cells in Graves' hyperthyroidism and ophthalmopathy. RNA transcripts were the template for amplifying TCR beta CDR3 regions. The HTBI primer set drove a first-round RT-PCR of the TCR CDR3. TCRdb used MiXCR to reprocess the multiplex PCR reads, holding one entry per CDR3 protein. Among fewer than 900,000 distinct CDR3 sequences listed, about 17% were seen once. Specimen: blood. The receptors here all came from a young man with Graves' hyperthyroidism.

The V call is TRBV7-2, the J call TRBJ1-1; D possibly corresponds to TRBD1 (6 bases). Per the germline V gene, CDR1 is SGHTA and CDR2 is FQGNSA. Between the trimmed V and J ends, which lost 5 bases and 4 bases, there was a span of 11 bases. The CDR3 has 13 amino acids. The DNA for the CDR3 is TGTGCCAGCAGCGGGGACAAGGTCACTGAAGCTTTCTTT. Its protein is CASSGDKVTEAFF.

This clonotype was found a few times. The rearrangement joins TRBV12-3 or TRBV12-4 to TRBJ2-7; TRBD2 matches 13 bases. J gave up 6 bases and V 5 bases, and 7 bases lay outside the gene matches. The length of the CDR3 is 15 residues. Here the CDR3 DNA reads TGTGCCAGCAGTCTAGGGACTAGCGGGAAGGGCGAGCAGTACTTC. This translates into CASSLGTSGKGEQYF.

This clonotype was counted a few times. V and J are TRBV25-1 and TRBJ2-3; no clear D. The CDR3 has 13 residues. Per germline, CDR1 MGHDK and CDR2 SYGVNS. Trimming removed 8 bases from V and 4 bases from J, with 13 bases in between. The chain's CDR3 is CASGSAGADTQYF. CDR3 bases: TGTGCCAGCGGAAGCGCAGGAGCAGATACGCAGTATTTT.

This sequence joins TRBV6-1 and TRBJ2-1, with D possibly matching TRBD1 (6 bases). CDR3 length: 13 residues. Germline V gives CDR1 MNHNS, CDR2 SASEGT. V dropped 7 bases and J dropped 8 bases, with 15 bases sitting between them. The CDR3 bases are TGTGCCAGCATGCAGGGGCCGTTGGATGAGCAGTTCTTC. Translating gives CASMQGPLDEQFF.

This clonotype was seen repeatedly, ten times or more. In nucleotides, the CDR3 is TGTGCCAGCAGCCAAGTAGCGGGAGGGGTCACAGATACGCAGTATTTT. This gives the protein CASSQVAGGVTDTQYF. This chain links TRBV3-1 with TRBJ2-3, with 11 nucleotides matching TRBD2. CDR1 LGHDT and CDR2 YNNKEL come from the germline V gene (reference sequence). V shed 1 base, J shed 2 bases, and the junction held 2 bases outside the gene matches. The CDR3 loop spans 16 amino acids.

This clonotype was seen a few times. V is TRBV5-1 and J is TRBJ1-1, with D perhaps TRBD1 (5 bases). The CDR3 is 13 amino acids. CDR1 SGHRS and CDR2 YFSETQ come from the germline V gene. Deletions cut 3 bases from V and 4 bases from J, with 10 bases between. CDR3 sequence: CASSYGTGTEAFF. DNA for the CDR3: TGCGCCAGCAGCTATGGGACGGGCACTGAAGCTTTCTTT.

The V gene is TRBV7-9, the J gene TRBJ1-1, with 7 bases matching TRBD1. Germline-derived CDR1 and CDR2 are SEHNR and FQNEAQ (reference sequence). J was trimmed by 11 bases and V by 0 bases; bases with no gene match: 3. This CDR3 region has 12 residues. Here the CDR3 DNA reads TGTGCCAGCAGCTTAGCGACAGGGTGGGCTTTCTTT. As protein: CASSLATGWAFF.

The rearrangement links TRBV7-2 to TRBJ2-3; unclear D gene. The CDR3 is 11 amino acids. CDR1 is SGHTA and CDR2 is FQGNSA in the germline V gene. V was cut by 7 bases and J by 7 bases, with 9 bases left in between. CDR3 in amino acids: CASTLVNTQYF. In DNA form, the CDR3 reads TGTGCCAGCACCCTGGTGAATACGCAGTATTTT.

This clonotype has just a few counts. J is TRBJ2-1 and V is TRBV6-1; 10 bases are shared with TRBD2. After removal of 9 bases from V and 9 bases from J, the junction contained 8 bases not matched to a gene. The germline V gene has CDR1 MNHNS and CDR2 SASEGT. The CDR3 loop spans 13 amino acids. The CDR3, as DNA: TGTGCCAGTAATCTAGCGGGAGAGAGTGAGCAGTTCTTC. Its translation is CASNLAGESEQFF.

This clonotype was found many times. The rearrangement uses TRBV5-6 and TRBJ2-7; D uncertain. V dropped 5 bases and J dropped 0 bases, with 9 bases sitting between them. The CDR3 loop spans 13 amino acids. CDR1 and CDR2 from the germline V gene are SGHDT and YYEEEE. The CDR3 loop is CASRDGSSYEQYF. The DNA of the CDR3 is TGTGCCAGCAGAGATGGAAGCTCCTACGAGCAGTACTTC.

Note on this clonotype: Given a much more abundant clone one base away, this may be a read error. The genes are TRBV30 and TRBJ2-7; 9 bases are shared with TRBD2. Trimming took 1 base from V and 12 from J; bases not matched to a gene: 16. The CDR3 loop spans 15 amino acids. Germline loops: CDR1 GTSNPN, CDR2 SVGIG (reference sequence). DNA for the CDR3: TGTGCCTGGAGTGCCTTTAGCGGGAGCGGGAACATTCGGTACTTC. Translating gives CAWSAFSGSGNIRYF.

This rearrangement joins TRBV20-1 to TRBJ2-6; the match to TRBD1 covers 7 bases. V lost 1 base and J lost 0; bases outside the gene matches: 6. Per germline, CDR1 DFQATT and CDR2 SNEGSKA (reference sequence). CDR3 length: 17 amino acids. CDR3 region: CSARATGVPSGANVLTF. CDR3 in DNA: TGCAGTGCTAGAGCAACAGGGGTTCCCTCTGGGGCCAACGTCCTGACTTTC.

This clonotype was counted at least ten times. This chain joins TRBV6-4 and TRBJ2-1; maybe TRBD2 (6 bases). Per germline, CDR1 MRHNA and CDR2 SNTAGT. The V end lost 0 bases, the J end lost 2 bases, and 8 bases lay between the germline ends. The CDR3 has 15 amino acids. The chain's CDR3 is CASSDSGGAYNEQFF. Written as DNA, the CDR3 is TGTGCCAGCAGTGACTCTGGCGGGGCCTACAATGAGCAGTTCTTC.

The DNA of the CDR3 is TGTGCCAGCAGCTTGTATCCACAGCAAAATCAGCCCCAGCATTTT. This sequence encodes CASSLYPQQNQPQHF. The chain has TRBV5-5 and TRBJ1-5; no firm D call. CDR3 size: 15 residues. Trimming left V 1 base short and J 4 bases short, with 12 bases between. Germline assignment: CDR1 SGHKS and CDR2 YYEKEE (reference sequence).

This clonotype occurred many times. J is TRBJ2-6 and V is TRBV12-3 or TRBV12-4, with 7 bases lining up with TRBD2. Germline trimming cut 5 bases from V and 0 bases from J; bases unmatched to any gene: 7. The CDR3 is made up of 17 amino acids. Written as DNA, the CDR3 is TGTGCCAGCAGTCAAACGGGAGGACTCTCTGGGGCCAACGTCCTGACTTTC. Protein sequence: CASSQTGGLSGANVLTF.

The chain has TRBV28 and TRBJ2-4; D uncertain. V was clipped by 3 bases and J by 3 bases, with 9 bases between them. Per the germline V gene, CDR1 is MDHEN and CDR2 is SYDVKM. CDR3 length: 14 amino acids. DNA for the CDR3: TGTGCCAGCAGTTTCAGTCAGTACAAAAACATTCAGTACTTC. This sequence encodes CASSFSQYKNIQYF.

This clonotype was observed many times. V and J are TRBV6-1 and TRBJ1-1; 7 bases map to TRBD1. This CDR3 spans 14 amino acids. The ends lost 6 bases at V and 10 bases at J; junction bases unmatched: 14. CDR1 is MNHNS, CDR2 SASEGT, per germline. This CDR3 is CASRAGQAVFVAFF. The CDR3 DNA reads as TGTGCCAGCAGGGCAGGACAGGCCGTTTTTGTAGCTTTCTTT.

The chain employs TRBV5-1 and TRBJ2-7, with D unclear. This CDR3 has 13 residues. Trimming removed 0 bases at V and 3 bases at J, with 7 bases between. The germline CDR1 and CDR2 sequences are SGHRS and YFSETQ. The chain's CDR3 is CASSLEVNYEQYF. The CDR3 DNA reads TGCGCCAGCAGCTTGGAGGTTAACTACGAGCAGTACTTC. The full variable domain, rest sourced from reference TRBV5-1 and TRBJ2-7, is KAGVTQTPRYLIKTRGQQVTLSCSPISGHRSVSWYQQTPGQGLQFLFEYFSETQRNKGNFPGRFSGRQFSNSRSEMNVSTLELGDSALYLCASSLEVNYEQYFGPGTRLTVT.

This clonotype was observed a handful of times. The chain is built from TRBV9 and TRBJ1-4; TRBD1 is a possible D gene (6 bases). V lost 0 bases, J lost 2 bases, and 14 bases lay in between. This CDR3 has 17 amino acids. Germline-derived CDR1 and CDR2 are SGDLS and YYNGEE. The CDR3 is CASSVATGKGTNEKLFF. The CDR3 DNA reads as TGTGCCAGCAGCGTAGCTACAGGGAAGGGGACTAATGAAAAACTGTTTTTT.

This chain joins TRBV27 and TRBJ1-5, with no clear D. V was trimmed by 6 bases and J by 0 bases, leaving 9 bases between them. The CDR3 consists of 14 residues. From germline, CDR1 is MNHEY and CDR2 SMNVEV (reference sequence). CDR3 nucleotides: TGTGCCAGCAGGGAAGGGTTTAGCAATCAGCCCCAGCATTTT. This translates into CASREGFSNQPQHF.

The genes are TRBV6-1 and TRBJ2-1; 9 bases fit TRBD2. Germline values: CDR1 MNHNS, CDR2 SASEGT. This CDR3 region has 16 residues. The junction had 17 bases not matched to a gene; V was cut back by 7 bases and J by 10 bases. The CDR3, as DNA: TGTGCCAGCAACCAACCTGACGGCGGGAGGGACCTGGAGCAGTTCTTC. It is translated as CASNQPDGGRDLEQFF.

This clonotype came up many times. The rearrangement uses TRBV20-1 and TRBJ2-5; 13 nucleotides match TRBD2. Trimming took 1 base from V and 7 from J; bases not matched to a gene: 0. This CDR3 region has 13 residues. The germline V gene encodes CDR1 DFQATT and CDR2 SNEGSKA (reference sequence). CDR3 loop: CSARGLAGGTQYF. The CDR3 DNA is TGCAGTGCTAGAGGACTAGCGGGGGGGACCCAGTACTTC.

This clonotype was observed many times. This chain links TRBV7-2 with TRBJ1-1; weak D call: TRBD1 (5 bases). This CDR3 has 15 residues. Germline CDR1 SGHTA, CDR2 FQGNSA. With 5 bases removed from V and 3 bases from J, the gap between germline ends came to 16 bases. CDR3 sequence (DNA): TGTGCCAGCAGCCCACGGGGGGGGAGGGACACTGAAGCTTTCTTT. Translation: CASSPRGGRDTEAFF.

This clonotype was counted a few times. V is TRBV29-1 and J is TRBJ1-2, with 8 bases aligning to TRBD1. Germline V gene lookup returns CDR1 SQVTM and CDR2 ANQGSEA. This CDR3 contains 13 residues. V shed 0 bases, J shed 7 bases, and the junction held 4 bases outside the gene matches. CDR3 sequence (DNA): TGCAGCGTTGAAGATCCACAGGGGGGTGGCTACACCTTC. Translation gives CSVEDPQGGGYTF.

The sample holds many counts of this clonotype. V gene TRBV2 combines with J gene TRBJ2-2; the match to TRBD2 covers 11 bases. With 4 bases clipped from V and 5 bases from J, the junction kept 3 bases outside the gene matches. Per the germline V gene, CDR1 is SNHLY and CDR2 is FYNNEI. This CDR3 region has 15 residues. The chain's CDR3 is CASSGLAGYTGELFF. CDR3 DNA: TGTGCCAGCAGTGGACTAGCGGGATATACCGGGGAGCTGTTTTTT. Based on the CDR3 plus reference TRBV2 and TRBJ2-2, the full variable domain is EPEVTQTPSHQVTQMGQEVILRCVPISNHLYFYWYRQILGQKVEFLVSFYNNEISEKSEIFDDQFSVERPDGSNFTLKIRSTKLEDSAMYFCASSGLAGYTGELFFGEGSRLTVL.

In this sample, this clonotype turned up many times. The chain recombines TRBV6-1 with TRBJ1-5, with 8 bases matching TRBD1. This CDR3 has 14 amino acids. Trimming removed 6 bases from V and 5 bases from J; junction bases left unmatched: 6. Germline V gene data show CDR1 as MNHNS and CDR2 as SASEGT. CDR3 sequence: CASSPDREDQPQHF. CDR3 bases: TGTGCCAGCAGCCCGGACAGGGAGGATCAGCCCCAGCATTTT.

This clonotype was detected many times. The chain joins TRBV28 to TRBJ2-1, with 16 positions matching TRBD2. Looked up from germline, CDR1 is MDHEN and CDR2 is SYDVKM. The length of the CDR3 is 17 residues. J lost 7 bases, V lost 2 bases, and 5 bases had no gene match. The CDR3 spells CASSLGTSGRARNEQFF. CDR3 nucleotides: TGTGCCAGCAGTTTAGGGACTAGCGGGAGGGCCCGGAATGAGCAGTTCTTC.

The table lists this clonotype with many counts. The rearrangement joins TRBV12-3 or TRBV12-4 to TRBJ2-1; 16 bases are shared with TRBD2. This CDR3 is built from 18 residues. With 3 bases clipped from V and 4 bases from J, the junction kept 6 bases outside the gene matches. CDR3 sequence reads: CASSLPGTSGRGYNEQFF. The CDR3 DNA follows: TGTGCCAGCAGTTTGCCTGGGACTAGCGGGAGGGGTTACAATGAGCAGTTCTTC.

The chain uses TRBV20-1 and TRBJ1-4, with 8 bases identical to TRBD1. This CDR3 is built from 15 residues. Germline V lookup: CDR1 DFQATT, CDR2 SNEGSKA (reference sequence). V trimming: 1 base; J trimming: 5 bases; junction bases outside the gene matches: 6. Here the CDR3 reads CSARGTGPGNEKLFF. The CDR3 nucleotides read TGCAGTGCTAGAGGGACAGGGCCCGGGAATGAAAAACTGTTTTTT.

This clonotype was counted many times. This chain links TRBV20-1 with TRBJ2-7; perhaps TRBD1 as D (6 bases). Germline CDR1 DFQATT, CDR2 SNEGSKA (reference sequence). Trimming stripped 5 bases from V and 0 bases from J, with 11 bases between. The CDR3 has 13 amino acids. The CDR3 DNA reads as TGCAGTGCTGCGGACAGTTACTCCTACGAGCAGTACTTC. Amino acids: CSAADSYSYEQYF.

This rearrangement joins TRBV5-1 to TRBJ1-5, with 12 nucleotides matching TRBD1. Germline-derived CDR1 and CDR2 are SGHRS and YFSETQ. V lost 4 bases to trimming and J lost 4 bases; unmatched junction nucleotides: 6. This CDR3 is built from 16 residues. In DNA, the CDR3 is TGCGCCAGCAGCCCCGGGACAGGGGGCGGTAATCAGCCCCAGCATTTT. This encodes CASSPGTGGGNQPQHF. Full variable domain (outside the CDR3, taken from reference TRBV5-1 and TRBJ1-5): KAGVTQTPRYLIKTRGQQVTLSCSPISGHRSVSWYQQTPGQGLQFLFEYFSETQRNKGNFPGRFSGRQFSNSRSEMNVSTLELGDSALYLCASSPGTGGGNQPQHFGDGTRLSIL.